A single sample is the source of the 15 T cell receptor beta chains below, sequenced in a study of cytomegalovirus exposure and HLA in healthy donors. Primers included in the PCR were 60 Vbeta and 13 Jbeta primers. Sequencing used immunoSEQ multiplex PCR; TCRdb keeps in-frame clones, though not all of them. This sample has around 99,000 clones, with under 80% found just once. The sequenced sample was PBMCs. These TCRs come from a woman aged 40 to 50 in good health and CMV-seropositive.

V usage is TRBV25-1 and J usage is TRBJ2-5; D remains ambiguous. V dropped 6 bases and J dropped 5 bases, with 19 bases sitting between them. This CDR3 is built from 15 residues. Germline V gene data show CDR1 as MGHDK and CDR2 as SYGVNS. CDR3 region: CASSSYTSLRETQYF. The CDR3 coding sequence is TGTGCCAGCAGCAGCTATACATCCCTGAGGGAGACCCAGTACTTC.

This clone was picked up a small number of times. The chain joins TRBV10-1 to TRBJ1-1, with D maybe TRBD1 (6 bases). The CDR3 loop spans 15 amino acids. Trimming removed 3 bases from V and 2 bases from J, with 13 bases in between. The germline CDR1 and CDR2 sequences are WNHNN and SYGVQD (reference sequence). CDR3 bases: TGCGCCAGCAGTGAAGGGGGGGATGTCAACACTGAAGCTTTCTTT. The encoded protein is CASSEGGDVNTEAFF.

This clone was counted only a few times. The V and J genes are TRBV6-5 and TRBJ1-3; no clear D gene. Germline V CDR1 and CDR2: MNHEY, SVGAGI. V was clipped by 0 bases and J by 0 bases, with 9 bases between them. The CDR3 has 16 amino acids. This CDR3 reads CASSYSIAGSGNTIYF. CDR3 bases: TGTGCCAGCAGTTACTCGATTGCAGGCTCTGGAAACACCATATATTTT.

The chain carries TRBV7-9 and TRBJ1-1; TRBD1 matches 8 bases. The V and J ends lost 3 bases and 11 bases, in that order; junction bases with no gene match: 5. Germline V gene lookup returns CDR1 SEHNR and CDR2 FQNEAQ (reference sequence). The CDR3 is 12 amino acids. The CDR3 reads CASSFDRGGAFF. Here the CDR3 DNA reads TGTGCCAGCAGCTTTGACAGGGGAGGCGCTTTCTTT.

V is TRBV27 and J is TRBJ1-5; no definite D call. The ends were cut back, 6 bases at V and 2 bases at J, with 11 bases in the middle. Germline lookup yields CDR1 MNHEY and CDR2 SMNVEV (reference sequence). This CDR3 is 14 amino acids long. The CDR3 spells CASSRTSGNQPQHF. The CDR3 DNA reads TGTGCCAGCAGCCGTACGTCGGGCAATCAGCCCCAGCATTTT.

This clone has a single count. The chain couples TRBV18 to TRBJ2-7, with D uncertain. The CDR3 loop spans 14 amino acids. The germline CDR1 and CDR2 sequences are KGHSH and LQKENI. V dropped 0 bases and J dropped 3 bases, with 9 bases sitting between them. This chain's CDR3 is CASSPPNGDYEQYF. CDR3 coding DNA: TGTGCCAGCTCACCACCGAACGGAGACTACGAGCAGTACTTC.

The table lists this clone with a few counts. An end of the junction does not agree with germline; a read error may underlie this. This sequence joins TRBV6-1 and TRBJ1-1, with a tentative D call TRBD1 (5 bases). The CDR3 extends over 9 amino acids. The V gene's germline CDR1 is MNHNS and CDR2 SASEGT. The CDR3 nucleotides are TGTGCCAGCAGGCAAGGAGGGGTCTTT. This gives the protein CASRQGGVF.

The gene calls are TRBV11-2 and TRBJ1-6; D uncertain. The CDR3 has 14 amino acids. Germline V gives CDR1 SGHAT, CDR2 FQNNGV. V lost 2 bases to trimming and J lost 7 bases, with 9 bases between them. CDR3 protein: CASSLSNTNSPLHF. The CDR3, as DNA: TGTGCCAGCAGCTTAAGTAACACAAATTCACCCCTCCACTTT.

This clone was seen more than once but under ten times. The chain links TRBV5-1 to TRBJ2-7; TRBD2 might be the D (7 bases). The V gene lost 3 bases and the J gene lost 5 bases, with 18 bases spanning the gap. The CDR3 runs 15 residues. The germline V gene has CDR1 SGHRS and CDR2 YFSETQ. The CDR3 coding sequence is TGCGCCAGCAGCTCGGGGGGCAGGGGTGGGAACGAGCAGTACTTC. It encodes CASSSGGRGGNEQYF. Full variable domain (outside the CDR3, taken from reference TRBV5-1 and TRBJ2-7): KAGVTQTPRYLIKTRGQQVTLSCSPISGHRSVSWYQQTPGQGLQFLFEYFSETQRNKGNFPGRFSGRQFSNSRSEMNVSTLELGDSALYLCASSSGGRGGNEQYFGPGTRLTVT.

This clone was seen a handful of times. The chain has TRBV28 and TRBJ2-1; TRBD1 matches 7 bases. Trimming at V came to 6 bases and at J to 2 bases, leaving 7 bases not matched to a gene. CDR3 length: 15 residues. Germline V gives CDR1 MDHEN, CDR2 SYDVKM. As DNA, the CDR3 is TGTGCCAGCAGCCCGACAGGGTCCCCCTACAATGAGCAGTTCTTC. Its translation is CASSPTGSPYNEQFF.

V usage is TRBV5-1 and J usage is TRBJ2-5; 8 bases match TRBD2. This CDR3 has 13 amino acids. The trim removed 3 bases at V and 3 bases at J, leaving 1 base unmatched. The germline gives CDR1 SGHRS, CDR2 YFSETQ. This CDR3 is CASSSLAEETQYF. The CDR3 nucleotides read TGCGCCAGCAGCTCACTAGCGGAAGAGACCCAGTACTTC.

The table lists this clone with a few counts. The gene calls are TRBV6-5 and TRBJ2-5; 10 bases align to TRBD2. V was pared by 1 base and J by 2 bases, with 4 bases of the junction left unmatched. The CDR3 has 16 residues. CDR1 is MNHEY, CDR2 SVGAGI, per germline. CDR3 sequence reads: CASSYWLAGAQETQYF. CDR3 coding DNA: TGTGCCAGCAGTTACTGGCTAGCGGGGGCTCAAGAGACCCAGTACTTC.

This clone occurred a few times. This chain connects TRBV5-1 to TRBJ2-5; TRBD1 matches 9 bases. The CDR3 runs 14 residues. V dropped 2 bases and J dropped 5; count of bases not matched to a gene: 4. Germline CDR1 reads SGHRS; CDR2 reads YFSETQ. The CDR3 region has the DNA TGCGCCAGCAGCTTACAGGGGGCGCGGGAGACCCAGTACTTC. Amino acid sequence: CASSLQGARETQYF.

The rearrangement joins TRBV7-6 to TRBJ2-5; tentative D call: TRBD2 (6 bases). Germline loops: CDR1 SGHVS, CDR2 FNYEAQ. The CDR3 consists of 14 residues. V dropped 2 bases and J dropped 5 bases, with 12 bases sitting between them. CDR3: CASSLFEGRETQYF. CDR3 nucleotides: TGTGCCAGCAGCTTATTTGAGGGGAGGGAGACCCAGTACTTC.

The chain carries TRBV6-1 and TRBJ2-7, with D maybe TRBD2 (5 bases). From germline, CDR1 is MNHNS and CDR2 SASEGT. Trimming stripped 0 bases from V and 4 bases from J, with 10 bases between. CDR3 size: 14 residues. The chain's CDR3 is CASSEAASRYEQYF. Written as DNA, the CDR3 is TGTGCCAGCAGTGAAGCGGCTAGCAGATACGAGCAGTACTTC.